This entry lists 27 T cell receptor beta chains sequenced from one sample in a study of blood T cell repertoires in COVID-19. The repertoire was sequenced with immunoSEQ multiplex PCR; TCRdb's copy has only in-frame clones and lacks some. The sample yields roughly 310,000 clones, about 89% seen once. Source material: PBMCs or T cells enriched from blood (not recorded which). The receptors derive from a woman aged 35 to 49 who had recovered from COVID-19.

CDR3 protein: CASSQDRSTASNYGYTF. For the CDR3, the DNA is TGCGCCAGCAGCCAAGATCGGTCGACAGCATCTAACTATGGCTACACCTTC. This chain joins TRBV4-1 and TRBJ1-2, with D possibly matching TRBD1 (5 bases). This CDR3 region has 17 residues. Germline loops: CDR1 MGHRA, CDR2 YSYEKL. V lost 0 bases and J lost 0, with 14 bases in between.

The chain carries TRBV7-3 and TRBJ2-1; a possible D gene is TRBD1 (5 bases). The CDR3 runs to 14 residues. CDR1 and CDR2 from the germline V gene are SGHTA and FQGTGA. Trimming removed 2 bases at V and 1 base at J, with 6 bases between. The CDR3 loop is CASSLQGSYNEQFF. CDR3 sequence (DNA): TGTGCCAGCAGCTTACAGGGATCCTACAATGAGCAGTTCTTC. The whole variable domain, remainder taken from reference TRBV7-3 and TRBJ2-1, is GAGVSQTPSNKVTEKGKYVELRCDPISGHTALYWYRQSLGQGPEFLIYFQGTGAADDSGLPNDRFFAVRPEGSVSTLKIQRTERGDSAVYLCASSLQGSYNEQFFGPGTRLTVL.

This chain uses TRBV25-1 with TRBJ1-1; 10 bases map to TRBD1. Germline V gives CDR1 MGHDK, CDR2 SYGVNS. Trimming took 4 bases from V and 3 from J; bases not matched to a gene: 14. The CDR3 runs 18 residues. CDR3 region: CASSGDRQGAKGYTEAFF. The CDR3 bases are TGTGCCAGCAGTGGGGACCGACAGGGGGCAAAAGGGTACACTGAAGCTTTCTTT.

The chain uses TRBV15 and TRBJ2-2, with D hard to call. Trimming removed 7 bases at V and 0 bases at J, with 9 bases between. Germline loops: CDR1 LNHNV, CDR2 YYDKDF (reference sequence). The CDR3 is 14 amino acids. In nucleotides, the CDR3 is TGTGCCACCAAGGAGACCTCGAACACCGGGGAGCTGTTTTTT. This translates into CATKETSNTGELFF.

This chain connects TRBV7-2 to TRBJ1-2, with TRBD1 identical over 10 bases. Germline trimming cut 2 bases from V and 7 bases from J; bases unmatched to any gene: 7. Germline V gene lookup returns CDR1 SGHTA and CDR2 FQGNSA. CDR3 size: 15 residues. The DNA for the CDR3 is TGTGCCAGCAGCTTAACTCCGGGACAGGGGTCTGGCTACACCTTC. It translates to CASSLTPGQGSGYTF.

V and J are TRBV6-2 or TRBV6-3 and TRBJ2-1, with 15 positions matching TRBD2. With V trimmed by 4 bases and J by 0 bases, 7 bases remained unmatched. The CDR3 has 19 amino acids. Per germline, CDR1 MNHEY and CDR2 SVGEGT. The CDR3 DNA reads TGTGCCAGCAGTTCCCTGGGACTAGCGGGGGGAAGCTCCTACAATGAGCAGTTCTTC. As protein: CASSSLGLAGGSSYNEQFF.

This sequence joins TRBV27 and TRBJ2-7, with no clear D. Germline V gene lookup returns CDR1 MNHEY and CDR2 SMNVEV (reference sequence). V was cut by 5 bases and J by 4 bases, with 15 bases left in between. The CDR3 totals 14 residues. The CDR3 protein is CASSRHGESYEQYF. The CDR3 DNA sequence: TGTGCCAGCAGTCGGCACGGAGAATCGTACGAGCAGTACTTC.

This sequence joins TRBV5-1 and TRBJ1-1, with 10 bases that match TRBD1. CDR1 is SGHRS and CDR2 is YFSETQ in the germline V gene. This CDR3 comprises 13 residues. V shed 4 bases and J 6 bases; nucleotides not matched to a gene: 3. The CDR3 region is CASSIGTGAEAFF. The DNA of the CDR3 is TGCGCCAGCAGCATAGGGACAGGGGCTGAAGCTTTCTTT.

V gene TRBV5-1 combines with J gene TRBJ1-3; tentatively, D is TRBD1 (5 bases). Trimming removed 4 bases from V and 0 bases from J, with 8 bases in between. The CDR3 totals 14 residues. Germline V gene data show CDR1 as SGHRS and CDR2 as YFSETQ. DNA for the CDR3: TGCGCCAGCAGCGCACAGGCCTCTGGAAACACCATATATTTT. This codes for CASSAQASGNTIYF.

This clone appeared a few times. The chain recombines TRBV6-4 with TRBJ1-5; D is unclear. CDR1 and CDR2 from the germline V gene are MRHNA and SNTAGT. This CDR3 has 13 residues. V was trimmed by 1 base and J by 6 bases, leaving 7 bases between them. CDR3 protein: CASSDLLGQPQHF. The CDR3 nucleotides are TGTGCCAGCAGTGACTTACTTGGTCAGCCCCAGCATTTT.

This chain links TRBV11-3 with TRBJ2-1; 8 bases line up with TRBD1. Germline CDR1 is SGHNT and CDR2 is YENEEA. V lost 1 base and J lost 0; bases outside the gene matches: 2. The CDR3 loop spans 16 amino acids. Here the CDR3 reads CASSLGTGSSYNEQFF. The CDR3 bases are TGTGCCAGCAGCTTAGGGACAGGGAGCTCCTACAATGAGCAGTTCTTC. The variable domain in full, with the rest retrieved from reference TRBV11-3 and TRBJ2-1, is EAGVVQSPRYKIIEKKQPVAFWCNPISGHNTLYWYLQNLGQGPELLIRYENEEAVDDSQLPKDRFSAERLKGVDSTLKIQPAELGDSAVYLCASSLGTGSSYNEQFFGPGTRLTVL.

The rearrangement uses TRBV4-3 and TRBJ2-7; weak D call: TRBD2 (6 bases). Germline CDR1 LGHNA, CDR2 YSLEER. The CDR3 length is 16 residues. V dropped 1 base and J dropped 7 bases, with 20 bases sitting between them. The DNA of the CDR3 is TGCGCCAGCAGCCAAGCGGTCGTAGCGGTGCCGGGGGAGCAGTACTTC. This codes for CASSQAVVAVPGEQYF.

V and J are TRBV19 and TRBJ2-2, with 10 positions matching TRBD2. The J segment lost 5 bases and the V segment lost 6 bases, leaving 9 bases of the junction unmatched. This CDR3 has 16 residues. The germline gives CDR1 LNHDA, CDR2 SQIVND (reference sequence). Here the CDR3 DNA reads TGTGCCAGTAGGGATCGGCAACTAGCGGGAACCGGGGAGCTGTTTTTT. Its protein is CASRDRQLAGTGELFF.

The chain carries TRBV5-8 and TRBJ2-6; TRBD1 aligns across 9 bases. Per germline, CDR1 SGHTS and CDR2 YDEGEE. The V and J ends lost 2 bases and 0 bases, in that order; junction bases with no gene match: 6. The CDR3 consists of 18 residues. CDR3 residues: CASSLKGQGFSGANVLTF. The DNA for the CDR3 is TGTGCCAGCAGCTTAAAGGGACAGGGATTCTCTGGGGCCAACGTCCTGACTTTC.

This clone was seen just once. This rearrangement joins TRBV2 to TRBJ2-3; no clear D gene. Germline values: CDR1 SNHLY, CDR2 FYNNEI. The CDR3 totals 15 residues. V lost 5 bases to trimming and J lost 2 bases, with 14 bases between them. The CDR3, as DNA: TGTGCCAGCAGTTTCCCGGCGGCGATCACAGATACGCAGTATTTT. This encodes CASSFPAAITDTQYF.

The V gene is TRBV30, the J gene TRBJ1-5, with 8 bases that match TRBD1. J lost 3 bases, V lost 5 bases, and 6 bases had no gene match. The CDR3 length is 14 residues. Germline values: CDR1 GTSNPN, CDR2 SVGIG (reference sequence). The CDR3 here is CAWGQGTINQPQHF. As DNA, the CDR3 is TGTGCCTGGGGACAGGGAACAATCAATCAGCCCCAGCATTTT. The complete variable domain, with remaining parts taken from reference TRBV30 and TRBJ1-5, reads SQTIHQWPATLVQPVGSPLSLECTVEGTSNPNLYWYRQAAGRGLQLLFYSVGIGQISSEVPQNLSASRPQDRQFILSSKKLLLSDSGFYLCAWGQGTINQPQHFGDGTRLSIL.

The chain is built from TRBV19 and TRBJ2-7, with 8 bases aligning to TRBD2. Looked up from germline, CDR1 is LNHDA and CDR2 is SQIVND (reference sequence). V shed 6 bases, J shed 2 bases, and the junction held 6 bases outside the gene matches. This CDR3 is built from 14 residues. CDR3 DNA: TGTGCCAGTAGCCTGACTAGCGAAGCCTACGAGCAGTACTTC. Translating it yields CASSLTSEAYEQYF.

The chain has TRBV21-1 and TRBJ2-1; the D call of TRBD2 is as the table states it, not checked on the DNA. TRBV21-1 is termed a pseudogene. The CDR3 consists of 16 residues. The CDR3 DNA reads TGTGCCAGCAGCCACAGGGTGCTAGCGGGATTTAATGAGCAGTTCTTC. Its protein product is CASSHRVLAGFNEQFF.

The chain combines TRBV19 with TRBJ1-5; no clear D gene. The CDR3 length is 14 residues. Germline V gene sequence: CDR1 LNHDA, CDR2 SQIVND (reference sequence). V was shortened by 1 base and J by 0 bases, with 4 bases between the two germline ends. Here the CDR3 DNA reads TGTGCCAGTAGTATAGCCCTTAGCAATCAGCCCCAGCATTTT. Its translation: CASSIALSNQPQHF.

This chain connects TRBV2 to TRBJ2-5; 9 nucleotides agree with TRBD1. Trimming took 1 base from V and 2 from J; bases not matched to a gene: 2. Germline CDR1 and CDR2: SNHLY and FYNNEI. This CDR3 is built from 15 residues. The CDR3 here is CASSEEGTGQETQYF. The CDR3 DNA reads TGTGCCAGCAGTGAAGAGGGGACAGGGCAAGAGACCCAGTACTTC.

This sequence joins TRBV5-1 and TRBJ2-1, with TRBD2 matching over 9 bases. Germline V gene lookup returns CDR1 SGHRS and CDR2 YFSETQ. Trimming at V came to 3 bases and at J to 8 bases, leaving 9 bases not matched to a gene. This CDR3 is built from 15 residues. The CDR3 DNA is TGCGCCAGCAGCTCCGGGACTAGCTGGGGGGATGAGCAGTTCTTC. This encodes CASSSGTSWGDEQFF.

The V call is TRBV30, the J call TRBJ2-5; D gene unclear. The CDR3 runs to 13 residues. Germline assignment: CDR1 GTSNPN and CDR2 SVGIG (reference sequence). The ends were cut back, 1 base at V and 1 base at J, with 7 bases in the middle. Here the CDR3 DNA reads TGTGCCTGGAGTGCCAACAGCCAAGAGACCCAGTACTTC. It codes for CAWSANSQETQYF. Looking up the rest from reference TRBV30 and TRBJ2-5 gives the full variable domain: SQTIHQWPATLVQPVGSPLSLECTVEGTSNPNLYWYRQAAGRGLQLLFYSVGIGQISSEVPQNLSASRPQDRQFILSSKKLLLSDSGFYLCAWSANSQETQYFGPGTRLLVL.

Points on this clone: Other DNA sequences from this sample encode an identical CDR3 as well. The gene calls are TRBV28 and TRBJ2-1, with 9 bases aligning to TRBD1. J gave up 4 bases and V 5 bases, and 3 bases lay outside the gene matches. The V gene's germline CDR1 is MDHEN and CDR2 SYDVKM. CDR3 length: 14 amino acids. Here the CDR3 DNA reads TGTGCCAGCAGTCCCGGGACAGGGTACAATGAGCAGTTCTTC. Translating gives CASSPGTGYNEQFF.

This clone appeared once. The chain has TRBV6-5 and TRBJ1-2, with D perhaps matching TRBD1 (5 bases). Trimming stripped 6 bases from V and 4 bases from J, with 9 bases between. From germline, CDR1 is MNHEY and CDR2 SVGAGI. This CDR3 comprises 12 residues. CDR3 sequence: CASRNGGYGYTF. In nucleotides, the CDR3 is TGTGCCAGCAGAAACGGGGGCTATGGCTACACCTTC.

J is TRBJ2-2 and V is TRBV28; TRBD1 matches at 9 bases. Trimming removed 5 bases from V and 4 bases from J; junction bases left unmatched: 8. The V gene's germline CDR1 is MDHEN and CDR2 SYDVKM. The CDR3 runs 16 residues. CDR3 DNA: TGTGCCAGCAGTGGCCCCGGGACAGGGAGCACCGGGGAGCTGTTTTTT. This encodes CASSGPGTGSTGELFF. Together with reference TRBV28 and TRBJ2-2, the CDR3 gives the full variable domain: DVKVTQSSRYLVKRTGEKVFLECVQDMDHENMFWYRQDPGLGLRLIYFSYDVKMKEKGDIPEGYSVSREKKERFSLILESASTNQTSMYLCASSGPGTGSTGELFFGEGSRLTVL.

The V and J genes are TRBV2 and TRBJ2-3; 12 positions match TRBD2. Germline assignment: CDR1 SNHLY and CDR2 FYNNEI. This CDR3 is built from 14 residues. J was trimmed by 6 bases and V by 6 bases; bases with no gene match: 4. The CDR3 DNA follows: TGTGCCAGCAGCGGGACTAGCGGGCCGGATACGCAGTATTTT. It codes for CASSGTSGPDTQYF.

The genes are TRBV7-9 and TRBJ2-3; D is possibly TRBD1 (5 bases). The CDR3 extends over 16 amino acids. Trimming took off 1 base at V and 2 bases at J, with 13 bases between the two ends. CDR1 is SEHNR, CDR2 FQNEAQ, per germline (reference sequence). For the CDR3, the DNA is TGTGCCAGCAGCTTAGAGGGGATAAGTTTCACAGATACGCAGTATTTT. It encodes CASSLEGISFTDTQYF. Full variable domain (missing parts from reference TRBV7-9 and TRBJ2-3): DTGVSQNPRHKITKRGQNVTFRCDPISEHNRLYWYRQTLGQGPEFLTYFQNEAQLEKSRLLSDRFSAERPKGSFSTLEIQRTEQGDSAMYLCASSLEGISFTDTQYFGPGTRLTVL.